This T cell receptor (beta chain) was profiled in a study of T cell repertoires in cytomegalovirus infection. Looking at the study overall: Both CMV infection and a matching HLA type were indicated by public TCR beta signatures.

TCRdb called the reads again in MiXCR, with one record for every CDR3 protein. Here the sample spans approximately 500,000 distinct CDR3 sequences, about 10% being singletons. Regarding the study as a whole: Using cumulative public TCR beta family frequency, the authors identified those who carried CMV together with the relevant HLA. Clonotype analysis showed dominance of the ex vivo response by HLA-C-restricted CMV-specific TCR beta clonotypes.

To note about this clonotype: Antigen unknown. One end of the junction does not line up with germline, which may come from a read error.

Looked up from germline, CDR1 is SNHLY and CDR2 is FYNNEI. CDR3 length equals 14 residues. The chain combines TRBV2 with TRBJ1-2; possible D gene TRBD1, 6 bases. This receptor was taken from a human donor in good health (CMV status not recorded). Some clones in this sample may be carry-over from other donors' samples. Sequencing was performed on PBMCs. For the CDR3, the DNA is TGTGTCAGCAGTGGCGAGGGGGGGGGCTATGGCTACACCTTC. Translating gives CVSSGEGGGYGYTF.